This T cell receptor beta chain was recorded in a study of T-cell memory formation after mild COVID-19. This clonotype was observed a few times. V was pared by 1 base and J by 1 base, with 10 bases between. CDR3 size: 16 residues. Germline V gene sequence: CDR1 LGHNA, CDR2 YNFKEQ. TCRdb processed the 5' RACE reads anew with MiXCR; each CDR3 protein has one entry. The sample has 50,000 or so distinct CDR3 sequences; 25% to 35% are singletons. The sample consisted of PBMCs or a T cell subset sorted from them (not recorded which). The J gene is TRBJ2-2, the V gene TRBV4-2; possibly TRBD2 for D (6 bases). The sequence came from a man between 18 and 35 years old who had mild COVID-19 (a few samples of this study predate the infection). Cell type and time point are not known. Here the CDR3 reads CASSQAGTQNTGELFF. CDR3 nucleotides: TGTGCCAGCAGCCAAGCAGGGACTCAGAACACCGGGGAGCTGTTTTTT.